The rows below give T cell receptor beta chains drawn from one sample of a study of cytomegalovirus exposure and HLA in healthy donors. Method: immunoSEQ multiplex PCR; TCRdb's copy keeps in-frame clones and lacks some. This sample has about 86,000 clones, with just under 80% found just once. Sequenced input: PBMCs. The receptors were gathered from a male donor in good health and CMV-seropositive. Both conserved end residues are trimmed from each CDR3. A D gene is named only where the DNA matches it firmly. Only some rows state a clone size, as once, few, many or a class for expanded clones.

d_call: -; v_call: TRBV7-9; j_call: TRBJ1-1; clone_size: -; cdr3_aa: ASSLAVGFGRDNTEAF
d_call: -; v_call: TRBV9; j_call: TRBJ2-7; clone_size: -; cdr3_aa: ASSVDYRPYEQY
d_call: TRBD1; v_call: TRBV7-9; j_call: TRBJ1-2; clone_size: many; cdr3_aa: ASSFVGQEIYGYT
d_call: -; v_call: TRBV13; j_call: TRBJ2-1; clone_size: -; cdr3_aa: ASSLGVGNEQF
d_call: TRBD1; v_call: TRBV2; j_call: TRBJ1-4; clone_size: -; cdr3_aa: ASSKIRDRVLANEKLF
d_call: -; v_call: TRBV28; j_call: TRBJ2-5; clone_size: -; cdr3_aa: ASNGTPLFETQY
d_call: -; v_call: TRBV28; j_call: TRBJ2-5; clone_size: -; cdr3_aa: ASTPFGGSETQY
d_call: TRBD1; v_call: TRBV2; j_call: TRBJ2-5; clone_size: -; cdr3_aa: ASTRDRFQETQY
d_call: -; v_call: TRBV5-4; j_call: TRBJ1-3; clone_size: -; cdr3_aa: ASSLGGGRNTIY
d_call: -; v_call: TRBV10-2; j_call: TRBJ2-7; clone_size: -; cdr3_aa: ASNPLTSVYEQY
d_call: -; v_call: TRBV7-9; j_call: TRBJ1-1; clone_size: few; cdr3_aa: ASSPQTEAF
d_call: -; v_call: TRBV7-9; j_call: TRBJ1-4; clone_size: -; cdr3_aa: ASSLRGWGTNEILF
d_call: -; v_call: TRBV19; j_call: TRBJ1-1; clone_size: -; cdr3_aa: ASSQNPTGFPEAF
d_call: -; v_call: TRBV19; j_call: TRBJ1-5; clone_size: -; cdr3_aa: ASSPLPPGFVGMAQH
d_call: TRBD2; v_call: TRBV2; j_call: TRBJ2-1; clone_size: -; cdr3_aa: ASSERLAGYNEQF
d_call: -; v_call: TRBV5-1; j_call: TRBJ1-1; clone_size: -; cdr3_aa: ASSLVEGEAF
d_call: -; v_call: TRBV10-3; j_call: TRBJ1-5; clone_size: few; cdr3_aa: AISDIGNQPQH
d_call: TRBD2; v_call: TRBV19; j_call: TRBJ2-7; clone_size: -; cdr3_aa: ASSLAGTTYEQY
d_call: -; v_call: TRBV12-2; j_call: TRBJ2-1; clone_size: -; cdr3_aa: ASRQTNGITYNEQF